This TCR beta chain came from a study of shared clonotypes between healthy human individuals. Overall study results and limits: Tissues were not sampled, only blood, and their repertoires likely differ.

Unsorted PBMC DNA was run through sequencing on ten immunoSEQ deep assay plates. Authors' methods: Quality scores were absent from the junction-only immunoSEQ sequences, so filtering differed. The protocol was immunoSEQ multiplex PCR, while the TCRdb copy is restricted to in-frame clones and leaves out a portion. V and J calls plus clone size are reproduced from that table; the DNA served to infer D and trimming. This table holds about half a million clones, 60% to 80% found once. Around 97 million PBMCs supplied genomic DNA for unsorted samples. Comment on this clone: Its antigen is still unknown.

The CDR3 runs 14 residues. Between the trimmed V and J ends, which lost 4 bases and 2 bases, there was a span of 13 bases. Germline V CDR1 and CDR2: SGHRS, YFSETQ. The rearrangement uses TRBV5-1 and TRBJ2-7; perhaps TRBD1 as D (6 bases). The sequenced sample was PBMCs. The receptor was isolated from a woman aged 40 to 50 in good health. Some clones in this sample may be carry-over from other donors' samples. DNA for the CDR3: TGCGCCAGCAGCCTCGCGACAGGTACCTACGAGCAGTACTTC. This sequence encodes CASSLATGTYEQYF.